Detailed here is one T cell receptor beta chain. This record comes from a study of yellow fever vaccine responses in identical twins. TCRdb used MiXCR to reprocess the RT-PCR reads, holding one entry per CDR3 protein. Here the sample spans about 3,500 distinct CDR3 sequences, approximately 81% being singletons. This CDR3 region has 14 residues. With 8 bases removed from V and 0 bases from J, the gap between germline ends came to 13 bases. Per germline, CDR1 PRHDT and CDR2 FYEKMQ (reference sequence). The receptor's source is a woman aged 18-29 years who received the yellow fever vaccine. The chain combines TRBV13 with TRBJ2-5; D is perhaps TRBD1 (6 bases). The sequencing used T cells from blood (PBMCs), unsorted or a sorted subset (not recorded which), collected before or after yellow fever vaccination (not recorded which). CDR3 amino acids: CASLPGTNQETQYF. The CDR3 DNA reads TGTGCCAGCCTACCCGGGACAAACCAAGAGACCCAGTACTTC.